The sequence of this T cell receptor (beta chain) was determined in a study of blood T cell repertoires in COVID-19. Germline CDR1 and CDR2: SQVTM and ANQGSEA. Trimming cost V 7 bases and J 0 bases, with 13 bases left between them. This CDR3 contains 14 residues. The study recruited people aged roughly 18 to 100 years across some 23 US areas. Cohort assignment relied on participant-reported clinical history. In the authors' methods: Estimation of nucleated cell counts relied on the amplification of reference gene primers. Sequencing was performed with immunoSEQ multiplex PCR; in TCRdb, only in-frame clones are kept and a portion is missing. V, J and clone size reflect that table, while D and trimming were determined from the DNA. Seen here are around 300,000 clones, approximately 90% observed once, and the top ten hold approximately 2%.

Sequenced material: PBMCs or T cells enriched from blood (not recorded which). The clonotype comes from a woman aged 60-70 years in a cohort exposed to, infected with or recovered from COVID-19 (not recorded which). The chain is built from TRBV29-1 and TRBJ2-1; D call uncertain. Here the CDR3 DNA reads TGCAGCGGGCAGCCCTGGAGCTCCTACAATGAGCAGTTCTTC. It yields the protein CSGQPWSSYNEQFF.